This T cell receptor beta chain was identified in a study of identical twins. V was clipped by 4 bases and J by 2 bases, with 10 bases between them. The CDR3 has 13 residues. The germline gives CDR1 SGHKS, CDR2 YYEKEE (reference sequence). Addition of a universal primer site occurred through template switching, and cDNA carried unique molecular identifiers. One entry per CDR3 protein results from TCRdb running MiXCR on the 5' RACE reads. The sample has 550,000 to 700,000 distinct CDR3 sequences, around a tenth seen once. In every case, the donor was a healthy Caucasian. The same data also contributed to another study, on yellow fever vaccine responses in identical twins.

The receptor comes from a woman in her late teens or twenties in good health. The specimen was PBMCs. V gene TRBV5-5 combines with J gene TRBJ2-7; D is possibly TRBD1 or TRBD2 (5 bases each). CDR3 sequence: CASSRDGPYEQYF. CDR3 nucleotide sequence: TGTGCCAGCAGCCGGGACGGGCCCTACGAGCAGTACTTC.